This is a list of T cell receptor beta chains from one sample in a study of shared clonotypes between healthy human individuals. The method was immunoSEQ multiplex PCR; TCRdb's version includes in-frame clones alone and lacks a portion of them. The table includes about 2.4 million clones, under 95% detected once. Sequences were obtained from naive CD4+ T cells from PBMCs. Receptor source: a man aged 18 to 29 in good health. Some clones in this sample may be carry-over from other donors' samples. Each CDR3 is given with its conserved first and last residue. The order of the fields is clone size, J gene, V gene, D gene, CDR3 protein, CDR3 DNA. D genes are given only for firm matches. Part of the rows lack a size; the others show once, few, many or a class for expanded clones.

NA	TRBJ2-2	TRBV6-5	NA	CASSYGGAWELFF	TGTGCCAGCAGTTACGGGGGGGCCTGGGAGCTGTTTTTT
NA	TRBJ1-4	TRBV19	NA	CASSMWTATNEKLFF	TGTGCCAGTAGTATGTGGACGGCAACTAATGAAAAACTGTTTTTT
NA	TRBJ2-7	TRBV29-1	NA	CSVLASATAPSYEQYF	TGCAGCGTTCTTGCCAGTGCGACAGCCCCTTCCTACGAGCAGTACTTC
NA	TRBJ1-4	TRBV30	NA	CAWAKGRADEKLFF	TGTGCCTGGGCTAAGGGCAGGGCGGATGAAAAACTGTTTTTT
NA	TRBJ1-2	TRBV6-4	NA	CASSSGNPPRSGYTF	TGTGCCAGCAGTTCCGGCAACCCTCCGCGGTCTGGCTACACCTTC
NA	TRBJ2-3	TRBV7-9	TRBD2	CASSLFGVGAGGSDTQYF	TGTGCCAGCAGCTTATTTGGTGTTGGAGCGGGAGGTTCAGATACGCAGTATTTT
NA	TRBJ1-1	TRBV27	NA	CASSWGGQGAEAFF	TGTGCCAGCAGTTGGGGGGGGCAGGGCGCTGAAGCTTTCTTT
once	TRBJ2-7	TRBV7-8	TRBD1	CASSLALTGTMDEQYF	TGTGCCAGCAGCTTAGCCCTGACAGGGACAATGGACGAGCAGTACTTC
NA	TRBJ1-4	TRBV6-6	NA	CASRDRTTNEKLFF	TGTGCCAGCAGAGATCGGACGACTAATGAAAAACTGTTTTTT
NA	TRBJ2-3	TRBV5-8	TRBD2	CASSGGAGVPDTQYF	TGTGCCAGCAGCGGGGGAGCGGGAGTCCCAGATACGCAGTATTTT
NA	TRBJ1-2	TRBV30	TRBD1	CAAPGGRNYYGYTF	TGTGCCGCCCCAGGGGGACGGAACTACTATGGCTACACCTTC
NA	TRBJ2-5	TRBV19	TRBD2	CASSIAASGGPQETQYF	TGTGCCAGTAGTATAGCCGCTAGCGGGGGACCTCAAGAGACCCAGTACTTC
NA	TRBJ2-2	TRBV11-2	NA	CASSLAGTSTGELFF	TGTGCCAGCAGCTTGGCCGGGACATCCACCGGGGAGCTGTTTTTT
NA	TRBJ2-2	TRBV25-1	NA	CASTSGEVNTGELFF	TGTGCCAGCACTTCCGGAGAGGTTAACACCGGGGAGCTGTTTTTT
once	TRBJ1-2	TRBV28	NA	CASSLATDLGYTF	TGTGCCAGCAGTTTGGCCACAGACCTGGGCTACACCTTC
NA	TRBJ2-1	TRBV11-2	TRBD2	CASSLVPSGRRNEQFF	TGTGCCAGCAGCTTAGTCCCCAGCGGGAGGAGGAATGAGCAGTTCTTC
NA	TRBJ2-7	TRBV28	NA	CASTYRAIAAYEQYF	TGTGCCAGCACCTACAGGGCCATTGCGGCCTACGAGCAGTACTTC
NA	TRBJ2-7	TRBV7-8	TRBD1	CASSPRGGPYEQYF	TGTGCCAGCAGCCCTAGAGGGGGCCCCTACGAGCAGTACTTC
NA	TRBJ1-5	TRBV27	NA	CASRRVGQPQHF	TGTGCCAGCAGAAGGGTGGGACAGCCCCAGCATTTT
NA	TRBJ2-5	TRBV5-1	NA	CASSSITGFQETQYF	TGCGCCAGCAGCTCAATTACAGGGTTCCAAGAGACCCAGTACTTC
NA	TRBJ2-1	TRBV5-1	NA	CASSLVASYNEQFF	TGCGCCAGCAGCTTGGTAGCTAGTTACAATGAGCAGTTCTTC
NA	TRBJ1-1	TRBV2	NA	CASSGGISTEAFF	TGTGCCAGCAGTGGAGGGATAAGCACTGAAGCTTTCTTT
NA	TRBJ2-1	TRBV11-1	TRBD2	CASSLWGGLAAYNEQFF	TGTGCCAGCAGCTTATGGGGGGGACTAGCGGCCTACAATGAGCAGTTCTTC
NA	TRBJ2-7	TRBV4-2	NA	CASSQDRPESSYEQYF	TGTGCCAGCAGCCAAGATCGGCCAGAGAGCTCCTACGAGCAGTACTTC
NA	TRBJ2-5	TRBV11-2	NA	CASSLRTDETQYF	TGTGCCAGCAGCTTACGGACAGACGAGACCCAGTACTTC
NA	TRBJ2-5	TRBV15	TRBD2	CATSRDRSGGGSLRETQYF	TGTGCCACCAGCAGAGATCGATCTGGCGGGGGGTCCTTAAGGGAGACCCAGTACTTC
NA	TRBJ1-5	TRBV19	NA	CASKFSPGTSDQPQHF	TGTGCCAGTAAGTTCTCACCAGGGACGTCAGATCAGCCCCAGCATTTT
NA	TRBJ2-7	TRBV11-2	NA	CASRNLRDSAYEQYF	TGTGCCAGCAGAAACTTACGGGACTCGGCCTACGAGCAGTACTTC
NA	TRBJ1-5	TRBV6-5	TRBD1	CASRRDSVNQPQHF	TGTGCCAGCAGGCGGGACAGCGTCAATCAGCCCCAGCATTTT
NA	TRBJ2-3	TRBV7-2	TRBD2	CASSFWLAAGADTQYF	TGTGCCAGCAGCTTTTGGCTAGCGGCCGGCGCAGATACGCAGTATTTT
NA	TRBJ1-2	TRBV5-4	NA	CASSFSDTRDRALGTF	TGTGCCAGCAGCTTTTCCGACACTCGGGACCGGGCATTAGGCACCTTC
NA	TRBJ2-3	TRBV7-6	TRBD2	CASSPWLAGGPGTDTQYF	TGTGCCAGCAGCCCTTGGCTAGCGGGAGGGCCGGGCACAGATACGCAGTATTTT
NA	TRBJ2-7	TRBV6-1	TRBD2	CASRGEGSSYEQYF	TGTGCCAGCAGGGGGGAGGGGAGCTCCTACGAGCAGTACTTC
few	TRBJ1-2	TRBV11-2	NA	CASSSTRSNYGYTF	TGTGCCAGCAGCTCCACGCGAAGTAACTATGGCTACACCTTC
NA	TRBJ1-2	TRBV7-8	NA	CASSLEQGIYGYTF	TGTGCCAGCAGCTTGGAGCAGGGGATCTATGGCTACACCTTC
NA	TRBJ2-7	TRBV20-1	NA	CSARAGSEQYF	TGCAGTGCTAGAGCTGGCTCCGAGCAGTACTTC
NA	TRBJ2-1	TRBV19	TRBD2	CASSPQIMSGMYNEQFF	TGTGCCAGTAGTCCCCAGATTATGAGCGGGATGTACAATGAGCAGTTCTTC
NA	TRBJ1-3	TRBV28	NA	CASSQSSLGNTIYF	TGTGCCAGCAGCCAGAGTTCCCTTGGAAACACCATATATTTT
NA	TRBJ2-7	TRBV6-6	NA	CASSYSLGSASLEQYF	TGTGCCAGCAGTTACTCGCTGGGCTCTGCCTCCCTCGAGCAGTACTTC
NA	TRBJ2-5	TRBV5-6	TRBD2	CASSFRGGETQYF	TGTGCCAGCAGCTTTCGGGGGGGAGAGACCCAGTACTTC
NA	TRBJ2-1	TRBV5-4	TRBD2	CASSSERGSYNEQFF	TGTGCCAGCAGCTCCGAGCGGGGATCGTACAATGAGCAGTTCTTC
NA	TRBJ2-7	TRBV29-1	NA	CSVGSERFGYEQYF	TGCAGCGTCGGTAGTGAGAGGTTCGGTTACGAGCAGTACTTC
NA	TRBJ2-7	TRBV4-2	NA	CASSHRDGPYEQYF	TGTGCCAGCAGCCACCGGGACGGACCCTACGAGCAGTACTTC
NA	TRBJ2-1	TRBV5-1	NA	CASSSTMAEQFF	TGCGCCAGCAGCTCCACCATGGCAGAGCAGTTCTTC